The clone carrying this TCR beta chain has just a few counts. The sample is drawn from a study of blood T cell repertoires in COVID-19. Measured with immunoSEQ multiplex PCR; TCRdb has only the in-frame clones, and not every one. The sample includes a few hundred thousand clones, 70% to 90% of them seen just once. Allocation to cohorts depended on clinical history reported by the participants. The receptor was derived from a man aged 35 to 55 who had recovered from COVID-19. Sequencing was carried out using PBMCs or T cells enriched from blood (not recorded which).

The CDR3 bases are TGTGCCACCAGCAGAGACCTCAGCGGGGGAGAGACCCAGTACTTC. Translation: CATSRDLSGGETQYF. The rearrangement uses TRBV15 and TRBJ2-5; 8 bases fit TRBD2. Germline V lookup: CDR1 LNHNV, CDR2 YYDKDF (reference sequence). The CDR3 length is 15 residues. Unmatched junction bases numbered 4, after V lost 0 bases and J lost 4 bases. Combining the CDR3 with reference TRBV15 and TRBJ2-5 gives the whole variable domain DAMVIQNPRYQVTQFGKPVTLSCSQTLNHNVMYWYQQKSSQAPKLLFHYYDKDFNNEADTPDNFQSRRPNTSFCFLDIRSPGLGDTAMYLCATSRDLSGGETQYFGPGTRLLVL.